These T cell receptor beta chains were read from a single sample in a study of blood T cell repertoires in COVID-19. Profiling relied on immunoSEQ multiplex PCR, and the TCRdb table lists in-frame clones only, not all of them. The sample records about 300,000 clones, approximately 90% being singletons. The source material was PBMCs or T cells enriched from blood (not recorded which). These receptor sequences come from a woman between 18 and 29 years old who had recovered from COVID-19. Both conserved end residues are part of each CDR3. The order of the fields is CDR3 DNA, CDR3 protein, J gene, CDR3 length, V gene, clone size, D gene. The D gene is left open where the match is weak. For some rows the clone size is stated as once, few or many, or as a class when expanded; others skip it.

CDR3nt: TGTGCCAGCAGCCGGGGGGTTTTCGACTATGGCTACACCTTC
CDR3aa: CASSRGVFDYGYTF
j_gene: TRBJ1-2
len: 14
v_gene: TRBV3-1/TRBV3-2
abundance: few
d_gene: .

CDR3nt: TGTGCCAGCAGTTTCGGCACAGCTGAGAGAGAGCAGTTCTTC
CDR3aa: CASSFGTAEREQFF
j_gene: TRBJ2-1
len: 14
v_gene: TRBV27
abundance: .
d_gene: .

CDR3nt: TGTGCCAGCAGCGTGGAAGCGGGGGCCCTCTCCTACGAGCAGTACTTC
CDR3aa: CASSVEAGALSYEQYF
j_gene: TRBJ2-7
len: 16
v_gene: TRBV9
abundance: .
d_gene: TRBD2

CDR3nt: TGCAGTGCTAGTGGACAGGGGAGCAGGAGTGGAAACATTCAGTACTTC
CDR3aa: CSASGQGSRSGNIQYF
j_gene: TRBJ2-4
len: 16
v_gene: TRBV20-1
abundance: .
d_gene: TRBD1

CDR3nt: TGTGCCAGCAGTGGCCCGGGGTCCTCTGGAAACACCATATATTTT
CDR3aa: CASSGPGSSGNTIYF
j_gene: TRBJ1-3
len: 15
v_gene: TRBV28
abundance: .
d_gene: .

CDR3nt: TGTGCCAGCAGTGATCCCCCCCCCAGGGGACTACGCTACGAGCAGTACTTC
CDR3aa: CASSDPPPRGLRYEQYF
j_gene: TRBJ2-7
len: 17
v_gene: TRBV6-1
abundance: .
d_gene: .

CDR3nt: TGTGCCAGTAGTGAGCGGCGGGAGCTGTTTTTT
CDR3aa: CASSERRELFF
j_gene: TRBJ2-2
len: 11
v_gene: TRBV19
abundance: .
d_gene: .

CDR3nt: TGTGCCAGTAGTATAAATACAGGGGTAGGGGCTGAAGCTTTCTTT
CDR3aa: CASSINTGVGAEAFF
j_gene: TRBJ1-1
len: 15
v_gene: TRBV19
abundance: .
d_gene: TRBD1

CDR3nt: TGTGCCAGTGGGGGGGCCAAAAACATTCAGTACTTC
CDR3aa: CASGGAKNIQYF
j_gene: TRBJ2-4
len: 12
v_gene: TRBV28
abundance: .
d_gene: .

CDR3nt: TGCGCCAGCAGCTTGGGTCATCGCGACACCGGGGAGCTGTTTTTT
CDR3aa: CASSLGHRDTGELFF
j_gene: TRBJ2-2
len: 15
v_gene: TRBV5-1
abundance: .
d_gene: .

CDR3nt: TGTGCCAGTAGTATGGAGCCGCCTCCCGAAGCTTTCTTT
CDR3aa: CASSMEPPPEAFF
j_gene: TRBJ1-1
len: 13
v_gene: TRBV19
abundance: .
d_gene: .

CDR3nt: TGCAGCGTTGAGAGGACAGGGGACACCGGGGAGCTGTTTTTT
CDR3aa: CSVERTGDTGELFF
j_gene: TRBJ2-2
len: 14
v_gene: TRBV29-1
abundance: .
d_gene: TRBD1

CDR3nt: TGTGCCAGTAATAGATTCGAGGGCTACACCTTC
CDR3aa: CASNRFEGYTF
j_gene: TRBJ1-2
len: 11
v_gene: TRBV19
abundance: .
d_gene: .

CDR3nt: TGTGCCAGCAGTGACAACGCAGGGGGCGGCAATCAGCCCCAGCATTTT
CDR3aa: CASSDNAGGGNQPQHF
j_gene: TRBJ1-5
len: 16
v_gene: TRBV6-4
abundance: .
d_gene: TRBD1

CDR3nt: TGTGCCAGCTCACAAGGACAGGAAGGAAATGAAAAACTGTTTTTT
CDR3aa: CASSQGQEGNEKLFF
j_gene: TRBJ1-4
len: 15
v_gene: TRBV18
abundance: .
d_gene: TRBD1

CDR3nt: TGTGCCAGCAGTTTAGGGACAGAAACATACGAGCAGTACTTC
CDR3aa: CASSLGTETYEQYF
j_gene: TRBJ2-7
len: 14
v_gene: TRBV27
abundance: once
d_gene: TRBD1

CDR3nt: TGCGCCAGCAGCATTCGCTCGGACAGATTCAGCACAGATACGCAGTATTTT
CDR3aa: CASSIRSDRFSTDTQYF
j_gene: TRBJ2-3
len: 17
v_gene: TRBV4-1
abundance: .
d_gene: .

CDR3nt: TGTGCCAGCAGTTTCGGGGGGCGAACCGGGGAGCTGTTTTTT
CDR3aa: CASSFGGRTGELFF
j_gene: TRBJ2-2
len: 14
v_gene: TRBV27
abundance: .
d_gene: .

CDR3nt: TGTGCCAGCTCGGATTATGCCGGGACAGCTGGAAACACCATATATTTT
CDR3aa: CASSDYAGTAGNTIYF
j_gene: TRBJ1-3
len: 16
v_gene: TRBV18
abundance: .
d_gene: TRBD1

CDR3nt: TGTGCCAGCAGCCTTCGGACAGGGACGTATGGCTACACCTTC
CDR3aa: CASSLRTGTYGYTF
j_gene: TRBJ1-2
len: 14
v_gene: TRBV7-2
abundance: .
d_gene: TRBD1

CDR3nt: TGTGCCAGCAGCTCTGGGGCCGGGACAGGGAACTACGAGCAGTACTTC
CDR3aa: CASSSGAGTGNYEQYF
j_gene: TRBJ2-7
len: 16
v_gene: TRBV7-6
abundance: .
d_gene: TRBD1

CDR3nt: TGTGCCAGCAGTGAATGGTTTCTATCGGGCACCATATATTTT
CDR3aa: CASSEWFLSGTIYF
j_gene: TRBJ1-3
len: 14
v_gene: TRBV2
abundance: .
d_gene: .

CDR3nt: TGTGCCAGTATCTCCCCCCGCGGACAGGGTAAAGGCTACACCTTC
CDR3aa: CASISPRGQGKGYTF
j_gene: TRBJ1-2
len: 15
v_gene: TRBV19
abundance: .
d_gene: TRBD1

CDR3nt: TGTGCCAGCAGCCAAGAGAGGCAGGGCGGTAATGAGCAGTTCTTC
CDR3aa: CASSQERQGGNEQFF
j_gene: TRBJ2-1
len: 15
v_gene: TRBV14
abundance: .
d_gene: .

CDR3nt: TGCGCCAGCAGCTTGGCATGGAGCTCCTACGAGCAGTACTTC
CDR3aa: CASSLAWSSYEQYF
j_gene: TRBJ2-7
len: 14
v_gene: TRBV5-1
abundance: .
d_gene: .

CDR3nt: TGTGCCAGCAGTACGACCCGGAATCGACAGGGCCTAACAAACTACGAGCAGTACTTC
CDR3aa: CASSTTRNRQGLTNYEQYF
j_gene: TRBJ2-7
len: 19
v_gene: TRBV27
abundance: .
d_gene: TRBD1